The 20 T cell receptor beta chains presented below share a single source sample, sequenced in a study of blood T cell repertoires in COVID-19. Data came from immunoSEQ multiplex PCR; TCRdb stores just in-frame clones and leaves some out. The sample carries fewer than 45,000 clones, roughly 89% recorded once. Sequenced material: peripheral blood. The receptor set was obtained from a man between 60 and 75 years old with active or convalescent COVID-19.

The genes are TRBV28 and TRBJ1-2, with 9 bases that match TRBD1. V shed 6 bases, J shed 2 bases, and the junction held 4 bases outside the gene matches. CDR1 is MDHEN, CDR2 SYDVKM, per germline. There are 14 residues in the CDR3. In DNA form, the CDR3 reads TGTGCCAGCAGACCGACAGGGGGAAACTATGGCTACACCTTC. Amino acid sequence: CASRPTGGNYGYTF.

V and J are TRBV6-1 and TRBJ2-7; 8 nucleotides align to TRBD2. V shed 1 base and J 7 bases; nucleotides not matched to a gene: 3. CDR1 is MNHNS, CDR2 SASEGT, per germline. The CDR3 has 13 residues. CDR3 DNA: TGTGCCAGCAGTGAAGAGCGGGGGAGGGAGCAGTACTTC. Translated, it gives CASSEERGREQYF.

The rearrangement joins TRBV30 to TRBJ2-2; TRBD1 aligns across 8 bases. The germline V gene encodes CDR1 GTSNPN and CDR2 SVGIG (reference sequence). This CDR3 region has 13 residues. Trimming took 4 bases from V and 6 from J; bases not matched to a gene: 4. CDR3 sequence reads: CAWTGTGPGELFF. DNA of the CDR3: TGTGCCTGGACCGGGACAGGTCCCGGGGAGCTGTTTTTT.

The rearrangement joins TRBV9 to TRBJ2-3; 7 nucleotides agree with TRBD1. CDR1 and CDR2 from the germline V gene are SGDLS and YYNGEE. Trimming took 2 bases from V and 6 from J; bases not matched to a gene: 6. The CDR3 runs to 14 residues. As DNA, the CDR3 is TGTGCCAGCAGCGTGAGACAGGGTGATGATACGCAGTATTTT. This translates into CASSVRQGDDTQYF.

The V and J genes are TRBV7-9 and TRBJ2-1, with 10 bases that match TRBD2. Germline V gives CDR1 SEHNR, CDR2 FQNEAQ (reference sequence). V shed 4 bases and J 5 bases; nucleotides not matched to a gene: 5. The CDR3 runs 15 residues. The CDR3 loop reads CASSSLAGMNNEQFF. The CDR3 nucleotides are TGTGCCAGCAGCTCACTAGCGGGAATGAACAATGAGCAGTTCTTC.

The CDR3 coding sequence is TGTGCCAGCTCACAAACGGCTGAAGCTTTCTTT. This translates into CASSQTAEAFF. The V and J genes are TRBV18 and TRBJ1-1; D is unclear. From germline, CDR1 is KGHSH and CDR2 LQKENI. This CDR3 contains 11 residues. Between the trimmed V and J ends, which lost 4 bases and 6 bases, there was a span of 6 bases.

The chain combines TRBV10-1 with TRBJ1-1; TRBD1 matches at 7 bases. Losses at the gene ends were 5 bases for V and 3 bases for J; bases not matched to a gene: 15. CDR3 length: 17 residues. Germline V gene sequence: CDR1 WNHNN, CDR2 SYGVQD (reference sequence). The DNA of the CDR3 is TGCGCCAGCAGTCAACAGGACAGGCCGGGTTTGGACACTGAAGCTTTCTTT. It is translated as CASSQQDRPGLDTEAFF.

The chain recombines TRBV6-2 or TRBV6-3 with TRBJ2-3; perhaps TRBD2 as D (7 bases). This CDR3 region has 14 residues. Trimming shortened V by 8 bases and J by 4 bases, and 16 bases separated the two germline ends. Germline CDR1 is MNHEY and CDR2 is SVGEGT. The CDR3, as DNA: TGTGCCAGCCGTTCACAGGGAGGGGCAGATACGCAGTATTTT. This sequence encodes CASRSQGGADTQYF.

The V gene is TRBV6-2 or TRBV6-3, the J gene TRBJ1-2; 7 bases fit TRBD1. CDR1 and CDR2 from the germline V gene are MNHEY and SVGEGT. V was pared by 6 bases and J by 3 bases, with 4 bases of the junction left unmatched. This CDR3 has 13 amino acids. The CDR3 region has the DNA TGTGCCAGCAGCCCCACAGGGGACTATGGCTACACCTTC. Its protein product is CASSPTGDYGYTF.

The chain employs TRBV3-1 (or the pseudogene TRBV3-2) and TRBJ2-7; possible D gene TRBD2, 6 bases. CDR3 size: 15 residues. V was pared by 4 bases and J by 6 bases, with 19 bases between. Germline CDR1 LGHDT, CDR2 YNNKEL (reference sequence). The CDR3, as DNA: TGTGCCAGCAGCCCCGTGTTGTCCTGGCGGGGCGAGCAGTACTTC. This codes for CASSPVLSWRGEQYF.

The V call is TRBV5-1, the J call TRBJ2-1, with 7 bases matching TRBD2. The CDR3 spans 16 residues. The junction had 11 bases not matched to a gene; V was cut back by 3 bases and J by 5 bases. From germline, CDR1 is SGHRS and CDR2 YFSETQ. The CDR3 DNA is TGCGCCAGCAGCTGGGGAGGGGCGGCAGGGAACAATGAGCAGTTCTTC. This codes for CASSWGGAAGNNEQFF.

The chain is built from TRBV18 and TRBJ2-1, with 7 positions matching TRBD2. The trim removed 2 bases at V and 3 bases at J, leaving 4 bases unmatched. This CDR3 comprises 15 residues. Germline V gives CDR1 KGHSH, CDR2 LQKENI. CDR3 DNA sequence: TGTGCCAGCTCACCATACGCGGGAGACTACAATGAGCAGTTCTTC. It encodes CASSPYAGDYNEQFF.

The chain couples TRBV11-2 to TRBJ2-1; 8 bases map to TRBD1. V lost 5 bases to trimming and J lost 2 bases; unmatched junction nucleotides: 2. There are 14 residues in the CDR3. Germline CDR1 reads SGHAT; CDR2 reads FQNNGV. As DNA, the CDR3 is TGTGCCAGCAGCCCGGGACAGGCCTACAATGAGCAGTTCTTC. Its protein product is CASSPGQAYNEQFF.

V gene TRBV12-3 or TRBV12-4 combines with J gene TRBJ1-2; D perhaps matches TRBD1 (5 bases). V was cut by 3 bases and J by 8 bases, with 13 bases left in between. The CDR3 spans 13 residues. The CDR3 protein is CASSLRQIEGYTF. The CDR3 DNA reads TGTGCCAGCAGTTTGCGACAGATTGAAGGCTACACCTTC.

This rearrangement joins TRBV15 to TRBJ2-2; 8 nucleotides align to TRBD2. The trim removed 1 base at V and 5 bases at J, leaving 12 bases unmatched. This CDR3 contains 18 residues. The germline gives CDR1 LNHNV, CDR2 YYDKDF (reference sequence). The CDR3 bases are TGTGCCACCAGCAGAGGTTTCGCCGCGGGAGGAGGGACCGGGGAGCTGTTTTTT. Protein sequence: CATSRGFAAGGGTGELFF.

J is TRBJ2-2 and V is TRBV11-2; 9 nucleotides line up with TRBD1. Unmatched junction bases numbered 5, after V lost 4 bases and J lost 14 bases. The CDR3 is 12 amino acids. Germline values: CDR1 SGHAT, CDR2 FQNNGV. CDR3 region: CASSYRGLGLFF. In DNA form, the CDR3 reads TGTGCCAGCAGCTACAGGGGGCTCGGACTGTTTTTT.

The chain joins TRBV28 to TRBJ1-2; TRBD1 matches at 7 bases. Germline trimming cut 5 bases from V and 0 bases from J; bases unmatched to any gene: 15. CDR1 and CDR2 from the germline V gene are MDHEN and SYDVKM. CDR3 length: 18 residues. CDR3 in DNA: TGTGCCAGCAGTCGCCCCCGCCAGGGGGTAGGAACTAACTATGGCTACACCTTC. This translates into CASSRPRQGVGTNYGYTF.

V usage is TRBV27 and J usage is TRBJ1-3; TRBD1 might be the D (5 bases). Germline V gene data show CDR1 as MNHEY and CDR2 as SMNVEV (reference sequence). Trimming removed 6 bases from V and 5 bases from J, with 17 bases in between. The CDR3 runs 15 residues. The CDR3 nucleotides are TGTGCCAGCAGACCAAATAGACAGCAGAGAAACACCATATATTTT. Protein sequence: CASRPNRQQRNTIYF.

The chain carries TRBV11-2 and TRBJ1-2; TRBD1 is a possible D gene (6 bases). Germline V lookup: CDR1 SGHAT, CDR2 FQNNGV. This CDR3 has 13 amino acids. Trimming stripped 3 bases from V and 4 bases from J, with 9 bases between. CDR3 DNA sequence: TGTGCCAGCAGCTTTTCGACAGGCTATGGCTACACCTTC. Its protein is CASSFSTGYGYTF.

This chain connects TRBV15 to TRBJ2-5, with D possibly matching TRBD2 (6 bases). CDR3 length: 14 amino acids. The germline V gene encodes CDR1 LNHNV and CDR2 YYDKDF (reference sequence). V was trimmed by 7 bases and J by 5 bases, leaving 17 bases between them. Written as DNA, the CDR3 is TGTGCCACCACAACCGGGACTTTAATGGAGACCCAGTACTTC. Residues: CATTTGTLMETQYF.